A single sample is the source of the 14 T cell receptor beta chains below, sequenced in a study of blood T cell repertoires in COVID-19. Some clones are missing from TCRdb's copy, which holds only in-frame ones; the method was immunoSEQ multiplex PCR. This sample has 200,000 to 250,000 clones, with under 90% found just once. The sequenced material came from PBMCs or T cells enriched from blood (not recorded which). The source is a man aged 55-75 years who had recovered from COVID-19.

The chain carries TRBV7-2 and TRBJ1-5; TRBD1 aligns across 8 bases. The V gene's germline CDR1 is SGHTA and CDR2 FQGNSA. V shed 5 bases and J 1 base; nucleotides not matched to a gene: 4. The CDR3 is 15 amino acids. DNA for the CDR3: TGTGCCAGCAGCCAGGGGGCTGGGAGCAATCAGCCCCAGCATTTT. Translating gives CASSQGAGSNQPQHF.

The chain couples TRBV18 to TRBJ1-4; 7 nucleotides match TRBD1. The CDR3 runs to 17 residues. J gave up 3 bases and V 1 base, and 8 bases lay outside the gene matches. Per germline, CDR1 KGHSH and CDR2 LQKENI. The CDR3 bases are TGTGCCAGCTCACCACAGGCCAGGGGGAATGCTAATGAAAAACTGTTTTTT. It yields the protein CASSPQARGNANEKLFF. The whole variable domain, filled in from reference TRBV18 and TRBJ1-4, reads NAGVMQNPRHLVRRRGQEARLRCSPMKGHSHVYWYRQLPEEGLKFMVYLQKENIIDESGMPKERFSAEFPKEGPSILRIQQVVRGDSAAYFCASSPQARGNANEKLFFGSGTQLSVL.

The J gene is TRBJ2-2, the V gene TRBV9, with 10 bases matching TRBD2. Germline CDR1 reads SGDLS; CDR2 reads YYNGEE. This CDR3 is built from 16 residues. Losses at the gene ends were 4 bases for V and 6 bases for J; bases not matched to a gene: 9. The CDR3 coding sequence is TGTGCCAGCAGCCGTGGACTAGCGGTGGGTTCCGGGGAGCTGTTTTTT. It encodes CASSRGLAVGSGELFF.

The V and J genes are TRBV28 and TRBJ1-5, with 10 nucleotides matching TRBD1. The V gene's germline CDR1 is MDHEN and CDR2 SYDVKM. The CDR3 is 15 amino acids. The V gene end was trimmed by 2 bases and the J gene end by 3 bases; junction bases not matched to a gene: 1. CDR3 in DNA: TGTGCCAGCAGTTTAGGGACAGGGGCCAATCAGCCCCAGCATTTT. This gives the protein CASSLGTGANQPQHF.

CDR3 coding DNA: TGTGCCAGCAAAATCTCCAGCGGATACCAAGAGACCCAGTACTTC. Translating gives CASKISSGYQETQYF. The V call is TRBV2, the J call TRBJ2-5, with a weak D call TRBD2 (5 bases). Germline V lookup: CDR1 SNHLY, CDR2 FYNNEI. The length of the CDR3 is 15 residues. Trimming removed 7 bases at V and 0 bases at J, with 15 bases between.

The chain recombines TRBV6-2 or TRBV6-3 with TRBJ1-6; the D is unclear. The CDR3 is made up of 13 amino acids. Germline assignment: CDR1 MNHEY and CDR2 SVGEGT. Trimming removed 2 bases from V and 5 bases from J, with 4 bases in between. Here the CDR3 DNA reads TGTGCCAGCAGTTACGGAGATAATTCACCCCTCCACTTT. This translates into CASSYGDNSPLHF.

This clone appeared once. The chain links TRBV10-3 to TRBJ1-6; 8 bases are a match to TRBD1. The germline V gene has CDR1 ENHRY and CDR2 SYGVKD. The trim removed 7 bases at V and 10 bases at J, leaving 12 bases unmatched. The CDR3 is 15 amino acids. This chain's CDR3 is CAITAEQGDSSPLHF. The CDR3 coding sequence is TGTGCCATCACTGCGGAACAGGGGGACTCATCACCCCTCCACTTT.

The CDR3 here is CASSRQENTEAFF. The CDR3 DNA reads TGCGCCAGCAGCAGACAGGAGAACACTGAAGCTTTCTTT. V gene TRBV5-1 combines with J gene TRBJ1-1, with a possible D match to TRBD1 (6 bases). Germline CDR1 is SGHRS and CDR2 is YFSETQ. This CDR3 is built from 13 residues. Trimming left V 4 bases short and J 1 base short, with 8 bases between.

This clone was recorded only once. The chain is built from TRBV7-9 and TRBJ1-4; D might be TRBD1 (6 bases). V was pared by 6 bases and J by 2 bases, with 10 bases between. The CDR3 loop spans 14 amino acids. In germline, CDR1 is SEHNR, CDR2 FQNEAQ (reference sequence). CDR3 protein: CASRPGVTNEKLFF. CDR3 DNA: TGTGCCAGCAGACCAGGGGTCACTAATGAAAAACTGTTTTTT.

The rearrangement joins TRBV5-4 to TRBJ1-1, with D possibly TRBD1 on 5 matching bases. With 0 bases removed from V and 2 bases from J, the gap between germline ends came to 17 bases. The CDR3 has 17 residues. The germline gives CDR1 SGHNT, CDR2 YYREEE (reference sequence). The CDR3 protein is CASSLAPGWGPNTEAFF. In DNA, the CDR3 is TGTGCCAGCAGCTTGGCGCCGGGCTGGGGCCCTAACACTGAAGCTTTCTTT. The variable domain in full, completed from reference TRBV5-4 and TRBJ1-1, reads ETGVTQSPTHLIKTRGQQVTLRCSSQSGHNTVSWYQQALGQGPQFIFQYYREEENGRGNFPPRFSGLQFPNYSSELNVNALELDDSALYLCASSLAPGWGPNTEAFFGQGTRLTVV.

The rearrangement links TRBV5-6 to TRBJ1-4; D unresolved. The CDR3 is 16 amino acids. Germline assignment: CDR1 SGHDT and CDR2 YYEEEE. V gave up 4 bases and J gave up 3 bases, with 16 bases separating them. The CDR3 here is CASSPHGDFSNEKLFF. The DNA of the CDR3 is TGTGCCAGCAGCCCACACGGGGATTTTTCTAATGAAAAACTGTTTTTT.

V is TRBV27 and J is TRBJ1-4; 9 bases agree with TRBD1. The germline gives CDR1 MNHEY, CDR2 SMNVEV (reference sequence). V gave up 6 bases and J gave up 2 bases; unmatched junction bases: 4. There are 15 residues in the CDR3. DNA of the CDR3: TGTGCCAGCAGAAAACAGGGGGCGACTAATGAAAAACTGTTTTTT. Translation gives CASRKQGATNEKLFF. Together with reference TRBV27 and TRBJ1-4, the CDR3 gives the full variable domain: EAQVTQNPRYLITVTGKKLTVTCSQNMNHEYMSWYRQDPGLGLRQIYYSMNVEVTDKGDVPEGYKVSRKEKRNFPLILESPSPNQTSLYFCASRKQGATNEKLFFGSGTQLSVL.

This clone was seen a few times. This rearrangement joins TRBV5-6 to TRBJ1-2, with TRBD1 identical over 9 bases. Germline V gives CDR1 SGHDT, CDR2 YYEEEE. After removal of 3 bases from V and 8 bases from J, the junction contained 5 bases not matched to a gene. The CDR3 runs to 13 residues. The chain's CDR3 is CASSSGTGSGYTF. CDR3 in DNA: TGTGCCAGCAGCTCCGGGACAGGGAGCGGCTACACCTTC.

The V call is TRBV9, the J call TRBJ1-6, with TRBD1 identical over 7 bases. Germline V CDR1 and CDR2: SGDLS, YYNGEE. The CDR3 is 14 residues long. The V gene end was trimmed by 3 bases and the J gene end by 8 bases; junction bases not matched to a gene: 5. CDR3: CASSAGQRDSPLHF. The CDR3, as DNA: TGTGCCAGCAGCGCGGGACAGCGCGATTCACCCCTCCACTTT.